This TCR beta chain was recorded in a study of cytotoxic CD8 clonotypes in ibrutinib-treated CLL. Study overall: Patient counts were ten to eleven relapsed/refractory, more than 14 treatment-naive and about 18 IGHV unmutated. Broader study findings: Baseline levels of clonality went above those of age-matched healthy donors and moved with circulating CD8+ T-cell counts. Contraction or stability on treatment was seen for public clonotypes, which were uncommon.

CDR3 length equals 11 residues. From germline, CDR1 is DFQATT and CDR2 SNEGSKA (reference sequence). V dropped 3 bases and J dropped 10 bases, with 13 bases sitting between them. Measured with immunoSEQ multiplex PCR; TCRdb has only the in-frame clones, and not every one. The sample contains 110,000 to 150,000 clones, more than 85% of which appear only once. Extraction of roughly 2 micrograms of genomic DNA from cryopreserved PBMCs supplied material for TCR beta libraries. As for this clone: The antigen remains unidentified.

This sequence originates from a human donor with chronic lymphocytic leukemia. The genes are TRBV20-1 and TRBJ2-7, with D hard to call. Material: PBMCs, obtained after 12 months of ibrutinib treatment. CDR3 sequence reads: CSASLSGDQYF. CDR3 DNA: TGCAGTGCTAGTTTGTCCGGAGACCAGTACTTC.